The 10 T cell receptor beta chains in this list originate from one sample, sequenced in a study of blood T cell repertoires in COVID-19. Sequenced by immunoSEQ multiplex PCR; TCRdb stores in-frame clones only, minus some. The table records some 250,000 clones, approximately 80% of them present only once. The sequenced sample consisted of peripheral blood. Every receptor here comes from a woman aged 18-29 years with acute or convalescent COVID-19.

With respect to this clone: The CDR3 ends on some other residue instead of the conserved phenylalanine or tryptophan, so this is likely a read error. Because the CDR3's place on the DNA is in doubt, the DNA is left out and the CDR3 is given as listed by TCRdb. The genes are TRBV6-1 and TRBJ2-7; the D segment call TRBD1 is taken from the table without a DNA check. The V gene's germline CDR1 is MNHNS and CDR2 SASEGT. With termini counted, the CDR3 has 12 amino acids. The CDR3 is CASSEGGLWAII.

The CDR3 here is CASTFGQGASEAFF. For the CDR3, the DNA is TGTGCCAGCACCTTCGGACAGGGGGCGTCTGAAGCTTTCTTT. This rearrangement joins TRBV6-6 to TRBJ1-1, with 11 bases identical to TRBD1. The germline CDR1 and CDR2 sequences are MNHNY and SVGAGI (reference sequence). CDR3 length: 14 residues. The V and J ends lost 7 bases and 6 bases, in that order; junction bases with no gene match: 7.

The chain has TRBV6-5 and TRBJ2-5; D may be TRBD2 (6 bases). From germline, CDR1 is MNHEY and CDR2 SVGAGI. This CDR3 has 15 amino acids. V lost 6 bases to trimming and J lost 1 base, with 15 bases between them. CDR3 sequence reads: CASRLGTAPQETQYF. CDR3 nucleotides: TGTGCCAGCAGGCTAGGGACTGCACCCCAAGAGACCCAGTACTTC.

For the CDR3, the DNA is TGTGCCAGCAGTGAACCGACGACAGGGAGCACAAAGGATGAAAAACTGTTTTTT. Residues: CASSEPTTGSTKDEKLFF. The chain carries TRBV2 and TRBJ1-4; 7 bases match TRBD1. The CDR3 sequence is 18 residues long. Germline CDR1 SNHLY, CDR2 FYNNEI. The ends lost 2 bases at V and 6 bases at J; junction bases unmatched: 15.

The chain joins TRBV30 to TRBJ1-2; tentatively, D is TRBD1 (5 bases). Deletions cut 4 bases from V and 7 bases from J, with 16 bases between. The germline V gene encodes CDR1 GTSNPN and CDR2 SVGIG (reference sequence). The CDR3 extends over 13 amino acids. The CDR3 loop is CAWTVGRRGGYTF. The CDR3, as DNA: TGTGCCTGGACGGTGGGAAGAAGGGGTGGCTACACCTTC.

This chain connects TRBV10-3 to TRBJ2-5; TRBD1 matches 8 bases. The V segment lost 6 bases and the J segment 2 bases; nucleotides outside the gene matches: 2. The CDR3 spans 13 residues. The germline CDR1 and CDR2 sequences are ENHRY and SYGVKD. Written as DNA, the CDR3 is TGTGCCATCAGCCGACAGGGGCAAGAGACCCAGTACTTC. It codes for CAISRQGQETQYF.

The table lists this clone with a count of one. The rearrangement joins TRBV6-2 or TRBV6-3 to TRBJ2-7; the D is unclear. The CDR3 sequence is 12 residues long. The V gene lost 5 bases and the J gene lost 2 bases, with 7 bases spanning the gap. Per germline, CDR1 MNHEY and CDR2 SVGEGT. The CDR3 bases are TGTGCCAGCAGTCTCACTCCCTACGAGCAGTACTTC. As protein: CASSLTPYEQYF.

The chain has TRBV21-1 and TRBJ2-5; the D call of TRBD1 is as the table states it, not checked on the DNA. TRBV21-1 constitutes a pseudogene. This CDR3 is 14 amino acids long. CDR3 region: CASSIGRGKETQYF. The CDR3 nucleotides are TGTGCCAGCAGCATAGGCAGGGGGAAGGAGACCCAGTACTTC.

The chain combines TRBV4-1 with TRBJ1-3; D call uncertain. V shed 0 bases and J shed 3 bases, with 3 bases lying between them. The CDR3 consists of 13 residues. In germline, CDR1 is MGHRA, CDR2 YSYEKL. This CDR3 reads CASSQDGGNTIYF. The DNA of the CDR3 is TGCGCCAGCAGCCAAGACGGTGGAAACACCATATATTTT.

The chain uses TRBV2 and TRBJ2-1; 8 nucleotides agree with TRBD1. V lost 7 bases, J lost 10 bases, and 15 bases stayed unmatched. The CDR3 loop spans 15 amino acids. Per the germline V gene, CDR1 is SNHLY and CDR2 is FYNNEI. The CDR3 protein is CASTHGLGQVREQFF. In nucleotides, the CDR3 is TGTGCCAGCACCCATGGGTTGGGACAGGTCCGGGAGCAGTTCTTC.